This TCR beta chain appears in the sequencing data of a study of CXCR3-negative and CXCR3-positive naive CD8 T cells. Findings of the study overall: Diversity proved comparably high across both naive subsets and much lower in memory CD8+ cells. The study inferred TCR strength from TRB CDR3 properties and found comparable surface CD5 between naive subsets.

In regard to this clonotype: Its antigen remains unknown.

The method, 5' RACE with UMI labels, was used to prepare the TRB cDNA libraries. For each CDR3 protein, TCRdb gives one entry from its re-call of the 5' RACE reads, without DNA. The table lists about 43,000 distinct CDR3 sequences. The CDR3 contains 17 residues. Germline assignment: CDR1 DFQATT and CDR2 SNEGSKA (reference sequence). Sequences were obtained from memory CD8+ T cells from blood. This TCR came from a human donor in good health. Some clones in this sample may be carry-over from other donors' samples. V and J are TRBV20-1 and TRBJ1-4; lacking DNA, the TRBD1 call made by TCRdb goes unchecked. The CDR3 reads CSARDGSGGGTNEKLFF.